The 8 T cell receptor beta chains given below trace back to one sample, sequenced in a study of T-cell reconstitution after alpha-beta-depleted transplantation in children. Unique molecular identifiers tagged the TCRbeta library. TCRdb re-called the PCR reads with MiXCR, one entry per CDR3 protein. This repertoire shows fewer than 550,000 distinct CDR3 sequences, roughly an eighth found once; its top ten account for roughly 15%. Sequences were derived from PBMCs, mostly from graft donor cells, sampled 180 days after TCRalphabeta/CD19-depleted stem cell transplant. The receptors stem from a female patient between 2 and 10 years old who had a stem cell transplant for aplastic anemia, so the T cells may come from the graft donor.

This clonotype was recorded at least ten times. The rearrangement links TRBV7-9 to TRBJ2-7; D could derive from TRBD1 or TRBD2 (5 bases each). Trimming stripped 5 bases from V and 1 base from J, with 15 bases between. The CDR3 is 15 residues long. CDR1 SEHNR and CDR2 FQNEAQ come from the germline V gene (reference sequence). This CDR3 is CASSRRDHGSYEQYF. The CDR3 region has the DNA TGTGCCAGCAGCCGTCGGGACCATGGGTCCTACGAGCAGTACTTC.

The sample holds a few counts of this clonotype. CDR3 loop: CATSRDISTDTQYF. CDR3 sequence (DNA): TGTGCCACCAGCAGGGACATCAGCACAGATACGCAGTATTTT. The chain recombines TRBV15 with TRBJ2-3, with D possibly TRBD1 on 5 matching bases. The CDR3 runs to 14 residues. Germline V gene data show CDR1 as LNHNV and CDR2 as YYDKDF (reference sequence). Trimming took off 3 bases at V and 0 bases at J, with 7 bases between the two ends.

V usage is TRBV9 and J usage is TRBJ2-6; D remains ambiguous. This CDR3 is built from 15 residues. Trimming cost V 3 bases and J 0 bases, with 7 bases left between them. Germline values: CDR1 SGDLS, CDR2 YYNGEE. The CDR3 DNA follows: TGTGCCAGCAGCGCAGGATTCTCTGGGGCCAACGTCCTGACTTTC. Translated, it gives CASSAGFSGANVLTF.

This clonotype was detected only a few times. The genes are TRBV5-1 and TRBJ2-5; D is unresolved. This CDR3 contains 14 residues. V was clipped by 0 bases and J by 5 bases, with 11 bases between them. The V gene's germline CDR1 is SGHRS and CDR2 YFSETQ. The CDR3 coding sequence is TGCGCCAGCAGCTTGGATCGGGTGTGGGAGACCCAGTACTTC. Encoded protein: CASSLDRVWETQYF.

This clonotype came up many times. The chain combines TRBV12-5 with TRBJ2-2; D perhaps matches TRBD1 (6 bases). This CDR3 has 13 residues. CDR1 is LGHNT, CDR2 FRNRAP, per germline. The germline V and J ends were trimmed by 6 bases and 8 bases, with 13 bases remaining between them. This chain's CDR3 is CASGPQGSGELFF. CDR3 coding DNA: TGTGCTAGTGGCCCACAGGGCTCAGGGGAGCTGTTTTTT.

This clonotype was seen a handful of times. DNA of the CDR3: TGTGCCAGCTCGGACCTCGTGACCTACGAGCAGTACTTC. Translation gives CASSDLVTYEQYF. This chain connects TRBV18 to TRBJ2-7, with unresolved D. The CDR3 covers 13 residues. The V gene's germline CDR1 is KGHSH and CDR2 LQKENI. Trimming stripped 6 bases from V and 2 bases from J, with 11 bases between.

CDR3 residues: CASSQLPSGDEQYV. The CDR3 DNA is TGTGCCAGCTCACAACTTCCTAGCGGGGACGAGCAGTACGTC. The rearrangement joins TRBV18 to TRBJ2-7; 9 nucleotides agree with TRBD2. The CDR3 has 14 residues. V shed 4 bases, J shed 5 bases, and the junction held 6 bases outside the gene matches. Germline V gene sequence: CDR1 KGHSH, CDR2 LQKENI.

In this sample, this clonotype turned up many times. The chain recombines TRBV29-1 with TRBJ2-3; TRBD2 agrees at 15 bases. Trimming at V came to 5 bases and at J to 5 bases, leaving 14 bases not matched to a gene. Per the germline V gene, CDR1 is SQVTM and CDR2 is ANQGSEA. The CDR3 length is 18 residues. CDR3 DNA sequence: TGCAGCGTTCCTGGACTAGCGGGAGGGCCTTACACTAGAGATACGCAGTATTTT. Its translation is CSVPGLAGGPYTRDTQYF.